The rows below give T cell receptor beta chains drawn from one sample of a study of vaccination and CD4 T cells after COVID-19. Which antigens these TCRs recognize remains unknown. TCRdb re-analysed the PCR reads in MiXCR, keeping a single row per CDR3 protein. The sample has about 18,000 distinct CDR3 sequences, 45% to 65% seen once. Here the sequenced sample was CD4+ T cells from blood, cultured in vitro, taken before SARS-CoV-2 vaccination. The receptor set was obtained from a human donor who had recovered from COVID-19. Both conserved end residues are trimmed from each CDR3. D genes are given only for firm matches.

d_call	v_call	j_call	cdr3_aa
NA	TRBV20-1	TRBJ2-2	SAPPRGAGELF
NA	TRBV6-7	TRBJ2-3	ASSSFLGQGKDTQY
TRBD2	TRBV25-1	TRBJ2-3	ASQASGRTDTQY
NA	TRBV6-2/TRBV6-3	TRBJ1-1	ASSYDLGTEAF
TRBD2	TRBV11-3	TRBJ2-2	ASSFAGLAVNTGELF
NA	TRBV19	TRBJ2-5	ASTNRASPWETQY
TRBD1	TRBV7-9	TRBJ1-4	ASSPGQVEKLF
TRBD1	TRBV7-9	TRBJ1-2	ASSLTGAGYT
TRBD1	TRBV27	TRBJ1-6	AIRDTEPGQSNALYNSPLH
TRBD1	TRBV20-1	TRBJ1-5	SATNRDSRAQPQH
TRBD2	TRBV20-1	TRBJ2-1	SAGEQTSGSDEQF
NA	TRBV10-2	TRBJ1-5	ASSDFESNQPQH
TRBD2	TRBV12-3/TRBV12-4	TRBJ2-3	ASRRRLAGDTDTQY
TRBD2	TRBV7-9	TRBJ2-1	ASSLSNAGTGGNEQF
TRBD1	TRBV10-3	TRBJ2-7	AISEFRDRLSYEQY
NA	TRBV27	TRBJ2-6	ASSPGRFSGANVLT
TRBD2	TRBV28	TRBJ2-2	ASSIGLDSGELF
NA	TRBV5-1	TRBJ2-1	ASSPGANPYNEQF
NA	TRBV12-2	TRBJ2-5	ASRLALPGWGETQY
NA	TRBV2	TRBJ1-1	ASSTDRNTEAF
TRBD1	TRBV28	TRBJ2-7	ASRRDRASYEQY
NA	TRBV25-1	TRBJ2-2	ASRDTGELF
NA	TRBV7-9	TRBJ1-3	ASRGDSGNTIY
NA	TRBV25-1	TRBJ1-2	ASSEGRDYGYT
NA	TRBV7-9	TRBJ2-3	ASSLGLVTDTQY
NA	TRBV6-1	TRBJ2-7	ASSPGLGSYEQY
NA	TRBV6-5	TRBJ2-3	ASSSLRDTQY
NA	TRBV20-1	TRBJ2-7	SVKADPYEQY
NA	TRBV5-1	TRBJ2-1	ASSFTGPDSNEQF
NA	TRBV20-1	TRBJ1-4	SASDNNPDEKLF
TRBD1	TRBV27	TRBJ1-1	ASSRRTGLLGTEAF
TRBD1	TRBV12-3/TRBV12-4	TRBJ1-5	ASSLGQGAQPQH
NA	TRBV7-6	TRBJ1-2	ASSRVEGVGYT
NA	TRBV30	TRBJ2-7	AWTPSGGYEQY
NA	TRBV2	TRBJ1-2	ASSEQGTEYGYT
TRBD1	TRBV6-2/TRBV6-3	TRBJ2-7	ASSYSPQDRGPYEQY
TRBD1	TRBV20-1	TRBJ1-1	SAPRQGANTEAF
TRBD1	TRBV20-1	TRBJ1-2	SAKITGTGRANYGYT
NA	TRBV15	TRBJ1-6	ATSRVPQVFGNSPLH
NA	TRBV28	TRBJ1-5	ASSLIRDAYSNQPQH
TRBD1	TRBV2	TRBJ1-1	ASSGQGRLTEAF
NA	TRBV12-3/TRBV12-4	TRBJ1-2	ASSLGGLGYT
TRBD1	TRBV2	TRBJ1-1	ARQSGQGLNTEAF
NA	TRBV30	TRBJ2-5	AWSVAGSDQETQY
TRBD2	TRBV6-5	TRBJ2-3	ASSFSGRSDTQY
NA	TRBV19	TRBJ2-3	ASNPRRGRTTDTQY
TRBD1	TRBV6-1	TRBJ2-7	ASRGGTGTYEQY
NA	TRBV5-4	TRBJ2-7	ASSFDRSGVEEQY
NA	TRBV28	TRBJ2-7	ASSPPMSYEQY
TRBD1	TRBV15	TRBJ2-3	ATGARGLSDTQY
NA	TRBV20-1	TRBJ1-5	SAGGGGNQPQH
NA	TRBV30	TRBJ2-5	AWSLSWETQY
NA	TRBV7-9	TRBJ2-3	ASTQGTGVGTDTQY
NA	TRBV10-2	TRBJ2-2	ASSESSGTNTGELF
TRBD2	TRBV20-1	TRBJ2-3	SINLGTSGRVTDTQY
NA	TRBV28	TRBJ1-2	ASRPGGNYGYT